This T cell receptor beta chain came from a study of T-cell memory formation after mild COVID-19. Whole-study results and caveats: A subset of responding clones appeared in pre-infection memory, suggesting cross-reactive memory joined. Among CD4+ contracting clones, most were CM and EM, and CD8+ ones EMRA.

Concerning this clonotype: What it binds is unknown.

Germline V CDR1 and CDR2: LNHDA, SQIVND (reference sequence). V shed 1 base, J shed 5 bases, and the junction held 7 bases outside the gene matches. The length of the CDR3 is 15 residues. One entry per CDR3 protein results from TCRdb running MiXCR on the 5' RACE reads. The repertoire holds a few hundred thousand distinct CDR3 sequences, with roughly 21% as singletons. Sequencing input: PBMCs or a T cell subset sorted from them (not recorded which). This sequence was found in an adult woman who had mild COVID-19 (a few samples of this study predate the infection). Cell type and time point are not known. The chain employs TRBV19 and TRBJ1-1, with TRBD1 matching over 7 bases. The CDR3 loop is CASSIGPGGMTEAFF. DNA of the CDR3: TGTGCCAGTAGTATAGGTCCAGGGGGTATGACTGAAGCTTTCTTT.